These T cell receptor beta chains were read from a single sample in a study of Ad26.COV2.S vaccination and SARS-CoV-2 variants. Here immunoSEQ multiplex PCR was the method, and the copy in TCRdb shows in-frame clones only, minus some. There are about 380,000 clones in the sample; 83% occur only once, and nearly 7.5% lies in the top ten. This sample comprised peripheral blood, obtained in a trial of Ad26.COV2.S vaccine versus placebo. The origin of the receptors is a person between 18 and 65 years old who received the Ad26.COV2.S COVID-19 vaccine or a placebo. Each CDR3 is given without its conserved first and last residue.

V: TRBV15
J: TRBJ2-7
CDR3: ATGRDRGYEQY

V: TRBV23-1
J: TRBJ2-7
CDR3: ASSLTSGRVYYEQY

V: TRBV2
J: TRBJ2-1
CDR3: ASSTGTFYNEQF

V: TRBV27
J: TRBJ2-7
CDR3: ASSTIRDRGVYEQY

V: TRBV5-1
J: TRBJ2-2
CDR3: ASNPVVGGRELF

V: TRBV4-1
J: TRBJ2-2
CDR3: ASSQERAGELF

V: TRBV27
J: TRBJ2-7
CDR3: AGSGTSGRYEQY

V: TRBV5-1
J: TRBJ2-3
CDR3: ASSHSDYTDTQY

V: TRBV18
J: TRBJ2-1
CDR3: ASSGPLAGGRNEQF

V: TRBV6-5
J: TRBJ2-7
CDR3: ASRDRVGYSYEQY

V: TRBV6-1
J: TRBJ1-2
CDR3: ASSELDRVNYGYT

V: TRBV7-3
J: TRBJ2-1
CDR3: ASSVGNEQF

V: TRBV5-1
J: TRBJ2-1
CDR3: ASSATGALAEEQF

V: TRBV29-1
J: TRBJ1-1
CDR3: SVEGWVDTEAF

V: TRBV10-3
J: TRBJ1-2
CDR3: AISSGTGYYGYT

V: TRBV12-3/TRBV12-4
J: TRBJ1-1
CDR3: ASSLDLGTEAF

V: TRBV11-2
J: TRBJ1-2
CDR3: ASSLVPINYGYT

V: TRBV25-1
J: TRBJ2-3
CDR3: ASSERGGTSTDTQY